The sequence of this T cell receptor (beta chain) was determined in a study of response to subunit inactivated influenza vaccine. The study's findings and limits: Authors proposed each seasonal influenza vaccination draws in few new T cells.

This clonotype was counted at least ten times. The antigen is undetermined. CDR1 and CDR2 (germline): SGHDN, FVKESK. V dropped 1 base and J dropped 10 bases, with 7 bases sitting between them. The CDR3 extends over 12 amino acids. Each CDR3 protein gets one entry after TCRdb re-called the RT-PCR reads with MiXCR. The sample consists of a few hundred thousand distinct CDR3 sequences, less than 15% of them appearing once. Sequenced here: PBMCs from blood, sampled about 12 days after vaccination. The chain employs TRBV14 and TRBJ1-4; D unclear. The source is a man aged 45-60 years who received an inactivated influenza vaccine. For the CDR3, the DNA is TGTGCCAGCAGCCAAGTCGGCGGAAAACTGTTTTTT. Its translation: CASSQVGGKLFF.